This entry features one T cell receptor beta chain sequence. The antigen is undetermined. It was 5'RACE with constant-segment primers that produced the TCR alpha and TCR beta cDNA libraries, which carried sample barcodes and UMIs. TCRdb redid the calling of the 5' RACE reads with MiXCR, one entry per CDR3 protein. Here the sample spans 350,000 or so distinct CDR3 sequences, 20% to 25% being singletons. This sample was taken from a study of T-cell memory formation after mild COVID-19. The CDR3 has 15 amino acids. V gave up 4 bases and J gave up 4 bases; unmatched junction bases: 6. In germline, CDR1 is MDHEN, CDR2 SYDVKM. Study results and caveats: Contracting CD8+ clones were enriched in EMRA, CD4+ mainly in CM and EM. The pre-infection memory compartment contained some responding clones, suggesting cross-reactive memory joined. CD4/CD8 balance characterized clones contracting day 15 to 85, and CD4+ skew characterized later expanders.

This TCR derives from a man between 18 and 29 years old who had mild COVID-19 (a few samples of this study predate the infection). Cell type and time point are not known. The sample comprised PBMCs or a T cell subset sorted from them (not recorded which). This sequence joins TRBV28 and TRBJ2-2; 7 bases are a match to TRBD2. The CDR3 region is CASSSAGVGTGELFF. CDR3 nucleotide sequence: TGTGCCAGCAGTTCCGCGGGAGTAGGCACCGGGGAGCTGTTTTTT.